The clone carrying this T cell receptor (beta chain) showed up just once. This record comes from a study of shared clonotypes between healthy human individuals. The overall study: The plates for each donor numbered three CD4 naive, three CD4 memory, two CD8 naive and one CD8 memory.

Here immunoSEQ multiplex PCR was the method, and the copy in TCRdb shows in-frame clones only, minus some. The top ten clones hold about 1.5% of a sample with roughly 1,100,000 clones, roughly 80% of them seen once. The CDR3 extends over 13 amino acids. V trimming: 5 bases; J trimming: 4 bases; junction bases outside the gene matches: 2. Germline values: CDR1 SGHDT, CDR2 YYEEEE. Sequencing used memory CD4+ T cells sorted from blood. Subset given: CD45RA-negative fraction. The sequence came from a man between 18 and 35 years old in good health. The V call is TRBV5-6, the J call TRBJ1-1; TRBD1 matches at 10 bases. In DNA, the CDR3 is TGTGCCAGCAGAAGGACAGGGGGCACTGAAGCTTTCTTT. It yields the protein CASRRTGGTEAFF. The whole variable domain, filled in from reference TRBV5-6 and TRBJ1-1, reads DAGVTQSPTHLIKTRGQQVTLRCSPKSGHDTVSWYQQALGQGPQFIFQYYEEEERQRGNFPDRFSGHQFPNYSSELNVNALLLGDSALYLCASRRTGGTEAFFGQGTRLTVV.